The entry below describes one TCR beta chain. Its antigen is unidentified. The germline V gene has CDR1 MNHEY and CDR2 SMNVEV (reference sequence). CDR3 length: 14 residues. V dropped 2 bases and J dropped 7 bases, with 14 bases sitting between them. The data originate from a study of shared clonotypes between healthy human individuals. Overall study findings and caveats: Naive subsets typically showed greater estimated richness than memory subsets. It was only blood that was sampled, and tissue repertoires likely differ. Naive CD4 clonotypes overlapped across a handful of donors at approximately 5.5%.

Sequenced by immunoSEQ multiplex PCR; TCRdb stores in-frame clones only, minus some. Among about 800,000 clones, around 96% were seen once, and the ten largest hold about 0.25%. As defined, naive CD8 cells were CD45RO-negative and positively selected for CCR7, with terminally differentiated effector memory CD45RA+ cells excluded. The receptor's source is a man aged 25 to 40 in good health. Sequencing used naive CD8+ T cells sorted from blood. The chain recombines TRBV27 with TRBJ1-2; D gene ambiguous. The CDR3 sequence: CASSLSIEWGGYTF. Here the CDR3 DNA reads TGTGCCAGCAGTTTAAGTATCGAGTGGGGTGGCTACACCTTC.